Listed below are T cell receptor beta chains from one sample, sequenced in a study of blood T cells in healthy people across ages. TCRdb re-called the 5' RACE reads through MiXCR, storing one row per CDR3 protein. The sample gives roughly 730,000 distinct CDR3 sequences, approximately 53% of which show up once; more than 25% is in the top ten. The specimen was blood. The receptors here all came from a man aged 40-55 years in good health. CDR3s include the opening cysteine and the closing phenylalanine or tryptophan. Each record gives: D gene, J gene, clone size, V gene, CDR3 protein, CDR3 DNA. D genes are given only for firm matches. Size is stated for part of the rows, as once, few or many counts, or as a class when the clone is expanded.

NA,TRBJ1-5,NA,TRBV4-2,CASSQERGSGNQPQHF,TGTGCCAGCAGCCAAGAACGGGGGTCCGGCAATCAGCCCCAGCATTTT
NA,TRBJ2-7,NA,TRBV6-2/TRBV6-3,CASGLPYEQYF,TGTGCCAGCGGATTACCCTACGAGCAGTACTTC
NA,TRBJ2-7,few,TRBV5-1,CASTPEDSYEQYF,TGCGCCAGCACGCCTGAGGACAGCTACGAGCAGTACTTC
NA,TRBJ2-4,NA,TRBV29-1,CSVGLSNIAKNIQYF,TGCAGCGTTGGGCTCTCAAACATAGCCAAAAACATTCAGTACTTC
TRBD2,TRBJ2-5,NA,TRBV6-1,CASLESGGGFNEQYF,TGTGCCAGCTTGGAAAGCGGGGGGGGTTTTAATGAGCAGTACTTC
NA,TRBJ2-7,NA,TRBV7-9,CASSLVVKGNEQYF,TGTGCCAGCAGCTTAGTGGTTAAAGGGAACGAGCAGTACTTC
TRBD2,TRBJ2-7,NA,TRBV11-2,CASSLVASGLYEQYF,TGTGCCAGCAGCTTAGTGGCTAGCGGCTTGTACGAGCAGTACTTC
NA,TRBJ1-2,NA,TRBV6-6,CASHSPEGANYGYTF,TGTGCCAGCCATTCCCCGGAGGGCGCTAACTATGGCTACACCTTC
NA,TRBJ2-5,few,TRBV29-1,CSVVLETQYF,TGCAGCGTTGTGCTGGAGACCCAGTACTTC
NA,TRBJ2-3,NA,TRBV21-1,CASSKPALHACLTDTQYF,TGTGCCAGCAGCAAACCCGCTCTTCATGCTTGTCTCACAGATACGCAGTATTTT
TRBD2,TRBJ2-1,NA,TRBV29-1,CSARTSENNEQFF,TGCAGCGCCCGGACTAGCGAGAACAATGAGCAGTTCTTC
NA,TRBJ2-7,few,TRBV4-3,CASSQDTGKSYEQYF,TGCGCCAGCAGCCAAGATACGGGAAAATCCTACGAGCAGTACTTC
NA,TRBJ2-7,NA,TRBV27,CASSTILRQLQYF,TGTGCCAGCAGTACTATCCTCCGACAGCTGCAGTACTTC
TRBD2,TRBJ2-5,NA,TRBV7-2,CASSGGTRGGGQETQYF,TGTGCCAGCAGCGGAGGGACTAGAGGGGGAGGACAAGAGACCCAGTACTTC
NA,TRBJ2-1,NA,TRBV4-3,CASSQEVGAGYEQFF,TGCGCCAGCAGCCAAGAAGTCGGGGCAGGGTATGAGCAGTTCTTC
NA,TRBJ2-1,NA,TRBV3-1,CASSQEGQSYDEQFF,TGTGCCAGCAGCCAAGAGGGACAATCGTACGATGAGCAGTTCTTC
NA,TRBJ1-2,NA,TRBV7-2,CASIPGASANYGYTF,TGTGCCAGCATCCCAGGGGCGTCAGCTAACTATGGCTACACCTTC
NA,TRBJ2-1,few,TRBV13,CASTKRLEPNEQFF,TGTGCCAGCACCAAGAGGTTAGAACCCAATGAGCAGTTCTTC
TRBD1,TRBJ2-5,few,TRBV29-1,CSVNEGAGGETQYF,TGCAGCGTTAATGAGGGGGCCGGTGGAGAGACCCAGTACTTC
NA,TRBJ1-4,NA,TRBV9,CASSVAPQNEKLFF,TGTGCCAGCAGCGTAGCTCCTCAAAATGAAAAACTGTTTTTT
NA,TRBJ2-1,NA,TRBV7-2,CASSLKEAGTSEQFF,TGTGCCAGCAGCTTAAAGGAAGCAGGGACTTCTGAGCAGTTCTTC
NA,TRBJ2-3,few,TRBV29-1,CSVADRESTDTQYF,TGCAGCGTTGCGGACAGAGAAAGCACAGATACGCAGTATTTT
TRBD2,TRBJ2-7,NA,TRBV6-2/TRBV6-3,CASSHGLAGRSYEQYF,TGTGCCAGCAGTCACGGACTAGCGGGAAGATCCTACGAGCAGTACTTC
NA,TRBJ1-4,NA,TRBV7-9,CASSLVDGNEKLFF,TGTGCCAGCAGCTTAGTAGACGGGAATGAAAAACTGTTTTTT
TRBD1,TRBJ2-5,NA,TRBV9,CASSVDEGAGETQYF,TGTGCCAGCAGCGTAGACGAGGGGGCGGGAGAGACCCAGTACTTC
TRBD2,TRBJ2-7,NA,TRBV7-9,CATTGLATYVQYF,TGTGCCACCACCGGACTAGCGACATACGTGCAGTACTTC
NA,TRBJ2-6,once,TRBV12-3/TRBV12-4,CASSTVGGANVLTF,TGTGCCAGCAGTACGGTCGGCGGGGCCAACGTCCTGACTTTC
NA,TRBJ2-5,NA,TRBV10-3,CAISESAGKFQETQYF,TGTGCCATCAGTGAGTCGGCGGGGAAATTCCAAGAGACCCAGTACTTC
NA,TRBJ2-1,NA,TRBV11-1,CASSISGTIYNEQFF,TGTGCCAGCAGCATATCCGGGACAATCTACAATGAGCAGTTCTTC
NA,TRBJ2-7,NA,TRBV7-8,CASSLRVARMNSYEQYF,TGTGCCAGCAGCTTACGAGTGGCGCGGATGAATTCCTACGAGCAGTACTTC
TRBD1,TRBJ1-5,NA,TRBV28,CASSFRTGGAGNQPQHF,TGTGCCAGCAGTTTTCGGACAGGGGGCGCCGGCAATCAGCCCCAGCATTTT
NA,TRBJ1-2,once,TRBV3-1,CASSQELEVDYGYTF,TGTGCCAGCAGCCAAGAGTTAGAAGTAGACTATGGCTACACCTTC
NA,TRBJ2-1,few,TRBV27,CASSLWERYNEQFF,TGTGCCAGCAGTTTGTGGGAGAGATACAATGAGCAGTTCTTC
NA,TRBJ1-2,NA,TRBV25-1,CASSEKEGVYGYTF,TGTGCCAGCAGTGAGAAGGAGGGCGTCTATGGCTACACCTTC
NA,TRBJ2-3,NA,TRBV10-3,CAISESGFTRYTQYF,TGTGCCATCAGTGAGTCTGGATTCACACGGTATACGCAGTATTTT
NA,TRBJ2-5,NA,TRBV27,CASSLDPRPGETQYF,TGTGCCAGCAGTTTAGATCCGAGACCGGGGGAGACCCAGTACTTC
TRBD1,TRBJ1-2,few,TRBV28,CASTRQGISYGYTF,TGTGCCAGCACTAGACAGGGAATAAGCTATGGCTACACCTTC
TRBD2,TRBJ2-7,NA,TRBV7-9,CASTLNRGLATPVREQYF,TGTGCCAGCACCTTGAATAGGGGACTAGCAACTCCGGTGAGGGAGCAGTACTTC
NA,TRBJ2-3,few,TRBV6-2/TRBV6-3,CASSYPDTDTQYF,TGTGCCAGCAGTTACCCCGACACAGATACGCAGTATTTT
NA,TRBJ1-6,NA,TRBV3-1,CASSQDFGGGENSPLHF,TGTGCCAGCAGCCAAGATTTCGGGGGGGGGGAGAATTCACCCCTCCACTTT